The next 3 T cell receptor beta chains were all read from a single sample in a study of cytomegalovirus exposure and HLA in healthy donors. 60 Vbeta and 13 Jbeta primers were used in PCR. The data were produced by immunoSEQ multiplex PCR, yet TCRdb's version contains in-frame clones alone and is incomplete. The sample records roughly 80,000 clones, about four fifths being singletons. The specimen sequenced was PBMCs. These receptors came from a woman aged 25 to 39 in good health and CMV-seronegative.

The gene calls are TRBV4-2 and TRBJ2-6, with a tentative D call TRBD1 (6 bases). The length of the CDR3 is 16 residues. From germline, CDR1 is LGHNA and CDR2 YNFKEQ. V shed 3 bases and J shed 4 bases, with 13 bases lying between them. In DNA form, the CDR3 reads TGTGCCAGCAGCCAGGACACAGGGCTAGGGGCCAACGTCCTGACTTTC. Amino acid sequence: CASSQDTGLGANVLTF.

This chain joins TRBV6-4 and TRBJ2-7; TRBD2 matches 9 bases. After removal of 6 bases from V and 1 base from J, the junction contained 19 bases not matched to a gene. The CDR3 contains 19 residues. Per germline, CDR1 MRHNA and CDR2 SNTAGT. The CDR3 sequence: CASSEASGILPLGSYEQYF. The CDR3, as DNA: TGTGCCAGCAGCGAGGCTAGCGGGATCCTACCCCTCGGTTCCTACGAGCAGTACTTC.

The rearrangement links TRBV7-6 to TRBJ2-6, with 8 positions matching TRBD1. The CDR3 is 17 amino acids. Germline CDR1 and CDR2: SGHVS and FNYEAQ. Trimming cost V 6 bases and J 3 bases; bases outside gene matches: 10. In DNA form, the CDR3 reads TGTGCCAGCAGTTCCCGCTTCAGGGGGCTTGGGGCCAACGTCCTGACTTTC. Translation gives CASSSRFRGLGANVLTF.